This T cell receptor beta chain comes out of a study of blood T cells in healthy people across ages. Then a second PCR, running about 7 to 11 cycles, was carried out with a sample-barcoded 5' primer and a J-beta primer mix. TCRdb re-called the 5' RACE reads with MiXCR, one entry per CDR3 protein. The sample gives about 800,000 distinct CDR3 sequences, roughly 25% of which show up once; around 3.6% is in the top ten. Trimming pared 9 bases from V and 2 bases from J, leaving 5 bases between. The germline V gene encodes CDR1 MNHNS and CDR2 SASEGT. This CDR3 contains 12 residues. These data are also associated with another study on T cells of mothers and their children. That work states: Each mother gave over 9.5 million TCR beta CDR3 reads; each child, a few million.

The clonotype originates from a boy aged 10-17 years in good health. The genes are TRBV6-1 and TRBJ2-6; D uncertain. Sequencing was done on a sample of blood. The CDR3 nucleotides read TGTGCCAGTAGACCTGGGGCCAACGTCCTGACTTTC. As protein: CASRPGANVLTF.